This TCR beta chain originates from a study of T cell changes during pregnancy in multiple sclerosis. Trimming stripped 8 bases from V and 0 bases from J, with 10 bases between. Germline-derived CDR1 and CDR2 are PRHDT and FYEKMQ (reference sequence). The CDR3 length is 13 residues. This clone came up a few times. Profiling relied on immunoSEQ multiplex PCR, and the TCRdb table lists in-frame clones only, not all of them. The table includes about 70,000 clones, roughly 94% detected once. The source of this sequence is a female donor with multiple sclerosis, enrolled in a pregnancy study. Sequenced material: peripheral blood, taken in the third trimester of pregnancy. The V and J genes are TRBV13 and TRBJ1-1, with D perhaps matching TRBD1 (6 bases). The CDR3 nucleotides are TGTGCCAGCCGACGGACAGTGAACACTGAAGCTTTCTTT. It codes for CASRRTVNTEAFF.